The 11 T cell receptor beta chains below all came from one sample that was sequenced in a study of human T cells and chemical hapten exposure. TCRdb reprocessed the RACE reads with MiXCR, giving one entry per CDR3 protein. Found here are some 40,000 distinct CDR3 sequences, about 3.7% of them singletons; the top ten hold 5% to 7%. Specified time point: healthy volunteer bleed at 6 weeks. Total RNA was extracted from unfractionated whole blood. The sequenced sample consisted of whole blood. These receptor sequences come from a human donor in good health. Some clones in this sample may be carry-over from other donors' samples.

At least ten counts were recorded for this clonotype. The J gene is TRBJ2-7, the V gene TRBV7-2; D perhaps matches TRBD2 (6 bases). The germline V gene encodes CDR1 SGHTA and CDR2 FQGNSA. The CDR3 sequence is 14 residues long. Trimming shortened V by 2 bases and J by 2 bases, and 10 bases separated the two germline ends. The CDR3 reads CASSLMAGPYEQYF. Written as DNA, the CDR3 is TGTGCCAGCAGCTTAATGGCGGGACCCTACGAGCAGTACTTC.

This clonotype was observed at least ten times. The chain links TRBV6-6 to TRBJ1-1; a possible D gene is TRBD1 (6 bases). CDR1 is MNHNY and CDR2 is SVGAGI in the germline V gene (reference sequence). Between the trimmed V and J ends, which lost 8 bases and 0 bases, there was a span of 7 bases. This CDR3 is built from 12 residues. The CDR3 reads CASGQMNTEAFF. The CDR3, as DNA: TGTGCCAGCGGACAGATGAACACTGAAGCTTTCTTT.

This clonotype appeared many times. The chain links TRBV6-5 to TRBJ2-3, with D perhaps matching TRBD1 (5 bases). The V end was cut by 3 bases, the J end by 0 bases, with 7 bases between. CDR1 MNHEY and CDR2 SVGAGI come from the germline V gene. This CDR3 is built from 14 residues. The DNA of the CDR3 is TGTGCCAGCAGTTATGGGGCCAGCACAGATACGCAGTATTTT. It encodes CASSYGASTDTQYF.

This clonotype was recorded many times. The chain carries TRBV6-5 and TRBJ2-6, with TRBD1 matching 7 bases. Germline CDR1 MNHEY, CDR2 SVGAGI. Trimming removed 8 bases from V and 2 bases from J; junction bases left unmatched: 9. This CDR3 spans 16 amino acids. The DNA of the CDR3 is TGTGCCAGCGGTAATACAGGGGTTGCTGGGGCCAACGTCCTGACTTTC. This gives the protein CASGNTGVAGANVLTF.

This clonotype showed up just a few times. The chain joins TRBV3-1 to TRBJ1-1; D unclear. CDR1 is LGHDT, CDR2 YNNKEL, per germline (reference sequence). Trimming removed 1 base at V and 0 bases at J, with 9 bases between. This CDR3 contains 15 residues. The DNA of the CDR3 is TGTGCCAGCAGCCAAGTGGGCAGGTTGAACACTGAAGCTTTCTTT. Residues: CASSQVGRLNTEAFF.

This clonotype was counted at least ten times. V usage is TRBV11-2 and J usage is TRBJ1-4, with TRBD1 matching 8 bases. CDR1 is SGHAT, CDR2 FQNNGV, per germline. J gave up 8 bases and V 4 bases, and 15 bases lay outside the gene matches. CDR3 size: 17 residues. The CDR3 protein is CASSSGTVTGVGEKLFF. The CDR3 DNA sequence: TGTGCCAGCAGCTCCGGGACCGTGACAGGGGTTGGCGAAAAACTGTTTTTT.

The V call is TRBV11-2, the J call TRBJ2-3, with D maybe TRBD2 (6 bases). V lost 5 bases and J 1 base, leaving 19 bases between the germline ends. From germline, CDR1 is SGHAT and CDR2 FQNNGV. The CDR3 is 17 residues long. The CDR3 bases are TGTGCCAGCAGCCAGGAACGGGGGTTTGTAGGCACAGATACGCAGTATTTT. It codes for CASSQERGFVGTDTQYF.

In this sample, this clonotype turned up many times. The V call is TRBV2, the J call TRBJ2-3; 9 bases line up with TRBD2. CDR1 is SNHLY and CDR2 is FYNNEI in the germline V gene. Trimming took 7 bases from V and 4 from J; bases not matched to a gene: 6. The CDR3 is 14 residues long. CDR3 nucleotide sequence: TGTGCCAGCAAATGGCGGGAGGGATCAGATACGCAGTATTTT. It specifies CASKWREGSDTQYF.

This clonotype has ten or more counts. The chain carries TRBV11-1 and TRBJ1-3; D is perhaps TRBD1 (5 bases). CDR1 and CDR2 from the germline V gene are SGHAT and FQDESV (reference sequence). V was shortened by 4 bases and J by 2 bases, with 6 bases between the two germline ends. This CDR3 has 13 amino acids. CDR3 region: CASSSGAGNTIYF. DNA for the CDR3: TGTGCCAGCAGCTCGGGGGCTGGAAACACCATATATTTT.

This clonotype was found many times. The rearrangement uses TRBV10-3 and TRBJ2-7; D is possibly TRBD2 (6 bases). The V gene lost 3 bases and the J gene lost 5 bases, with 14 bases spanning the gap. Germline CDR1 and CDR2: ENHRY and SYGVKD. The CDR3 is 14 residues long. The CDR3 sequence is CAISELAGKDEQYF. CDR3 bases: TGTGCCATCAGTGAACTAGCCGGGAAGGACGAGCAGTACTTC.

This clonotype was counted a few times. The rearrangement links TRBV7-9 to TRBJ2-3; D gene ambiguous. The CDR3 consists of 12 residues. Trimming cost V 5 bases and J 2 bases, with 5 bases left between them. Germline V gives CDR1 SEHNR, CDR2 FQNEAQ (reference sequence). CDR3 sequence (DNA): TGTGCCAGCAGCCCCGACACAGATACGCAGTATTTT. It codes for CASSPDTDTQYF.